One and the same sample provided the 21 T cell receptor beta chains below, sequenced in a study of blood T cell repertoires in COVID-19. Clones were read by immunoSEQ multiplex PCR, and TCRdb kept only the in-frame ones, dropping some. The sample gives under 130,000 clones, 70% to 90% of which show up once; 3% to 3.5% is in the top ten. Sequencing was performed on peripheral blood. The source of these receptors is a human donor in a cohort sampled during active COVID-19.

The chain links TRBV7-9 to TRBJ2-3; maybe TRBD2 (6 bases). The CDR3 spans 17 residues. V gave up 0 bases and J gave up 0 bases, with 13 bases separating them. In germline, CDR1 is SEHNR, CDR2 FQNEAQ (reference sequence). CDR3: CASSLASEGLSTDTQYF. The CDR3 nucleotides are TGTGCCAGCAGCTTAGCATCGGAGGGCCTTAGCACAGATACGCAGTATTTT.

The chain joins TRBV5-1 to TRBJ1-2, with D possibly matching TRBD1 (6 bases). Germline CDR1 SGHRS, CDR2 YFSETQ. The CDR3 length is 15 residues. V was cut by 3 bases and J by 4 bases, with 16 bases left in between. CDR3 in DNA: TGCGCCAGCAGCTCTCGAAGGACAGCCAGCTATGGCTACACCTTC. Protein: CASSSRRTASYGYTF. The full variable domain, its missing parts supplied by reference TRBV5-1 and TRBJ1-2, is KAGVTQTPRYLIKTRGQQVTLSCSPISGHRSVSWYQQTPGQGLQFLFEYFSETQRNKGNFPGRFSGRQFSNSRSEMNVSTLELGDSALYLCASSSRRTASYGYTFGSGTRLTVV.

The chain links TRBV7-3 to TRBJ2-2; no firm D call. The CDR3 loop spans 12 amino acids. Germline CDR1 is SGHTA and CDR2 is FQGTGA. The V and J ends lost 2 bases and 6 bases respectively, with 4 bases between them. The CDR3 DNA follows: TGTGCCAGCAGCTTAGCGGCCGGGGAGCTGTTTTTT. This translates into CASSLAAGELFF.

The CDR3 bases are TGCGCCACAACAGGCTACGAGCAGTACTTC. Encoded protein: CATTGYEQYF. The chain links TRBV10-1 to TRBJ2-7; a weak D match, TRBD1 (5 bases). V shed 10 bases and J shed 3 bases, with 7 bases lying between them. Looked up from germline, CDR1 is WNHNN and CDR2 is SYGVQD (reference sequence). There are 10 residues in the CDR3.

The rearrangement uses TRBV30 and TRBJ2-7; 8 nucleotides agree with TRBD1. The CDR3 has 12 amino acids. J gave up 5 bases and V 1 base, and 1 base lay outside the gene matches. Germline V gene sequence: CDR1 GTSNPN, CDR2 SVGIG (reference sequence). The CDR3 protein is CAWSEQGDEQYF. In nucleotides, the CDR3 is TGTGCCTGGAGTGAACAGGGGGACGAGCAGTACTTC.

The count of this clone is one. This chain connects TRBV3-1 (or the pseudogene TRBV3-2) to TRBJ2-5, with D possibly TRBD1 on 5 matching bases. Trimming cost V 0 bases and J 10 bases, with 12 bases left between them. Germline-derived CDR1 and CDR2 are LGHDT and YNNKEL (reference sequence). CDR3 length: 13 amino acids. The CDR3 DNA follows: TGTGCCAGCAGCCAAGAGGGCAGGGAAGACCAGTACTTC. Translation gives CASSQEGREDQYF.

DNA of the CDR3: TGTGCCAGCAGCTCCAGGACTAGCGGGGACTCATTTTACGAGCAGTACTTC. As protein: CASSSRTSGDSFYEQYF. The V call is TRBV5-6, the J call TRBJ2-7; 12 nucleotides match TRBD2. CDR3 length equals 17 residues. Germline values: CDR1 SGHDT, CDR2 YYEEEE. The J segment lost 4 bases and the V segment lost 3 bases, leaving 11 bases of the junction unmatched.

This clone has more than one count but fewer than ten. The rearrangement links TRBV5-1 to TRBJ2-7; no clear D gene. Germline V gene sequence: CDR1 SGHRS, CDR2 YFSETQ. CDR3 size: 11 residues. Trimming removed 1 base from V and 10 bases from J, with 9 bases in between. The CDR3 is CASSLSENQYF. The CDR3 bases are TGCGCCAGCAGCTTGTCTGAGAACCAGTACTTC.

This chain connects TRBV5-1 to TRBJ1-4; D might be TRBD1 (6 bases). Trimming shortened V by 2 bases and J by 8 bases, and 13 bases separated the two germline ends. The V gene's germline CDR1 is SGHRS and CDR2 YFSETQ. This CDR3 is built from 14 residues. CDR3 region: CASSFEQGREKLFF. CDR3 nucleotides: TGCGCCAGCAGCTTCGAACAGGGACGGGAAAAACTGTTTTTT.

The J gene is TRBJ1-4, the V gene TRBV11-1, with 8 bases that match TRBD1. The CDR3 totals 14 residues. Germline CDR1 SGHAT, CDR2 FQDESV (reference sequence). The V and J ends lost 5 bases and 7 bases, in that order; junction bases with no gene match: 6. In DNA form, the CDR3 reads TGTGCCAGCAGCGCCGGGACAGGCGCTGAAAAACTGTTTTTT. As protein: CASSAGTGAEKLFF. The entire variable domain, with the rest obtained from reference TRBV11-1 and TRBJ1-4, is as follows: EAEVAQSPRYKITEKSQAVAFWCDPISGHATLYWYRQILGQGPELLVQFQDESVVDDSQLPKDRFSAERLKGVDSTLKIQPAELGDSAMYLCASSAGTGAEKLFFGSGTQLSVL.

This chain uses TRBV19 with TRBJ2-3; TRBD2 might be the D (5 bases). Germline V CDR1 and CDR2: LNHDA, SQIVND (reference sequence). CDR3 length: 15 amino acids. Trimming stripped 5 bases from V and 0 bases from J, with 12 bases between. The CDR3 sequence: CASSAVARSTDTQYF. In nucleotides, the CDR3 is TGTGCCAGTAGTGCGGTAGCGCGTAGCACAGATACGCAGTATTTT.

V and J are TRBV19 and TRBJ1-2; no clear D. CDR1 is LNHDA, CDR2 SQIVND, per germline (reference sequence). The CDR3 spans 14 residues. V was shortened by 5 bases and J by 2 bases, with 12 bases between the two germline ends. In DNA, the CDR3 is TGTGCCAGTAGTCTTCACGCCAGGAACTATGGCTACACCTTC. Its protein product is CASSLHARNYGYTF.

Here the CDR3 DNA reads TGTGCCAGCAGTGAAAGCTCGAGTCCGGAGACCCAGTACTTC. Its translation is CASSESSSPETQYF. This chain connects TRBV6-1 to TRBJ2-5; D unclear. Trimming left V 2 bases short and J 5 bases short, with 12 bases between. This CDR3 region has 14 residues. CDR1 is MNHNS, CDR2 SASEGT, per germline.

The chain couples TRBV11-3 to TRBJ2-1, with D possibly being TRBD1 (6 bases). The length of the CDR3 is 16 residues. Germline V gene lookup returns CDR1 SGHNT and CDR2 YENEEA. The V gene lost 3 bases and the J gene lost 3 bases, with 15 bases spanning the gap. Here the CDR3 reads CASSFGHLGGYNEQFF. In DNA form, the CDR3 reads TGTGCCAGCAGCTTCGGACATCTAGGGGGCTACAATGAGCAGTTCTTC.

DNA of the CDR3: TGTGCCAGCAGTAGCGAGCTAGCCAAAAACATTCAGTACTTC. This translates into CASSSELAKNIQYF. The genes are TRBV6-5 and TRBJ2-4; no reliable D call. The CDR3 loop spans 14 amino acids. Trimming stripped 5 bases from V and 0 bases from J, with 8 bases between. Germline V gives CDR1 MNHEY, CDR2 SVGAGI.

The rearrangement joins TRBV5-1 to TRBJ1-6; 7 bases agree with TRBD1. Germline lookup yields CDR1 SGHRS and CDR2 YFSETQ. With V trimmed by 2 bases and J by 7 bases, 6 bases remained unmatched. This CDR3 contains 15 residues. The CDR3 spells CASSFAPGGNSPLHF. In DNA form, the CDR3 reads TGCGCCAGCAGCTTTGCGCCAGGGGGGAATTCACCCCTCCACTTT.

This rearrangement joins TRBV7-2 to TRBJ2-5; D not certain. The germline gives CDR1 SGHTA, CDR2 FQGNSA. The CDR3 length is 13 residues. V was shortened by 1 base and J by 2 bases, with 5 bases between the two germline ends. CDR3 nucleotides: TGTGCCAGCAGCTTAGAGCCGCAAGAGACCCAGTACTTC. Translation gives CASSLEPQETQYF.

The genes are TRBV9 and TRBJ2-1; D perhaps matches TRBD2 (5 bases). Germline values: CDR1 SGDLS, CDR2 YYNGEE. The CDR3 totals 17 residues. V was pared by 0 bases and J by 0 bases, with 13 bases between. The CDR3 DNA follows: TGTGCCAGCAGCGTAGGAGGACTGGATAGCTCCTACAATGAGCAGTTCTTC. Protein sequence: CASSVGGLDSSYNEQFF.

The chain couples TRBV18 to TRBJ2-1, with TRBD1 as a possible D gene (6 bases). V was pared by 3 bases and J by 6 bases, with 12 bases between. The CDR3 runs 14 residues. Germline V gene sequence: CDR1 KGHSH, CDR2 LQKENI. The DNA of the CDR3 is TGTGCCAGCTCACCTACCGCCAGGGGCAATGAGCAGTTCTTC. Its protein is CASSPTARGNEQFF.

This clone was seen only a few times. The rearrangement uses TRBV6-5 and TRBJ1-1; TRBD1 is a possible D gene (5 bases). CDR1 MNHEY and CDR2 SVGAGI come from the germline V gene. V dropped 6 bases and J dropped 11 bases, with 19 bases sitting between them. The CDR3 spans 13 residues. For the CDR3, the DNA is TGTGCCAGCAGACAAAGGTCTCAGGGCATGGCTTTCTTT. It is translated as CASRQRSQGMAFF.

In this sample, this clone turned up a few times. The genes are TRBV6-6 and TRBJ1-1; weak D call: TRBD1 (5 bases). The germline V gene encodes CDR1 MNHNY and CDR2 SVGAGI (reference sequence). V gave up 7 bases and J gave up 9 bases, with 15 bases separating them. The CDR3 length is 12 residues. The DNA for the CDR3 is TGTGCCAGCATTAACGCAGGGCTGAAAGCTTTCTTT. Protein product: CASINAGLKAFF.